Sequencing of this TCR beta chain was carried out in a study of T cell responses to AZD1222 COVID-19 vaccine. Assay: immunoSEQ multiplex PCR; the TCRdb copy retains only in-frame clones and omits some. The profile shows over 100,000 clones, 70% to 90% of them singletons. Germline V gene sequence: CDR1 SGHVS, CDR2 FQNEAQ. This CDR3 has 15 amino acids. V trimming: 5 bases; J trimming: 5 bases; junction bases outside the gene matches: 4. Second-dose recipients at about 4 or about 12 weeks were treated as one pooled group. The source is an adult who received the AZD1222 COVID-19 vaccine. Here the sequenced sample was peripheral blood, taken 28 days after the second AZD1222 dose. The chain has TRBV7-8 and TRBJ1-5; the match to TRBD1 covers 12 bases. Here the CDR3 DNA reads TGTGCCAGCAGCCCCGGGACAGGGGGCGATCAGCCCCAGCATTTT. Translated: CASSPGTGGDQPQHF.